Sequencing of this T cell receptor (beta chain) was carried out in a study of shared clonotypes between healthy human individuals. With respect to this clone: The antigen remains unidentified.

Here immunoSEQ multiplex PCR was the method, and the copy in TCRdb shows in-frame clones only, minus some. The data contain under 1,100,000 clones, about 80% of them singletons. General study findings and limits: Naive subsets typically showed greater estimated richness than memory subsets.

In germline, CDR1 is DFQATT, CDR2 SNEGSKA (reference sequence). Trimming shortened V by 7 bases and J by 14 bases, and 20 bases separated the two germline ends. The CDR3 is 11 amino acids. The clonotype originates from a man younger than 30 in good health. The V and J genes are TRBV20-1 and TRBJ2-5; D is unresolved. Sequencing was performed on memory CD4+ T cells sorted from blood. Noted subset: CD45RA-negative fraction. The chain's CDR3 is CSGYMVSRQYF. The CDR3 DNA follows: TGCAGTGGGTATATGGTGTCTCGACAATACTTC.